The sequence of this T cell receptor (beta chain) was determined in a study of cytomegalovirus exposure and HLA in healthy donors. Whole-study findings and limits: The classifier reportedly diagnosed cytomegalovirus status with high specificity and sensitivity. Investigators reported some 150 TCR beta chains as tied to cytomegalovirus. Among TCR sequences, most were rare, though some public TCRs appeared in many donors.

In regard to this clone: Its target is unknown.

The CDR3 runs 14 residues. Trimming at V came to 6 bases and at J to 0 bases, leaving 4 bases not matched to a gene. CDR1 and CDR2 (germline): SGDLS, YYNGEE. The assay was immunoSEQ multiplex PCR, and TCRdb's table has in-frame clones only and misses some. Counted here are fewer than 200,000 clones, roughly 85% occurring once; the ten biggest clones make up 16%. Sequences were obtained from PBMCs. The receptor was derived from a man aged 18 to 29 in good health and CMV-seropositive. The chain carries TRBV9 and TRBJ2-7; 9 bases map to TRBD2. The CDR3 reads CASNKREDSYEQYF. The CDR3 DNA sequence: TGTGCCAGCAATAAGCGGGAGGACTCCTACGAGCAGTACTTC. Based on the CDR3 plus reference TRBV9 and TRBJ2-7, the full variable domain is DSGVTQTPKHLITATGQRVTLRCSPRSGDLSVYWYQQSLDQGLQFLIQYYNGEERAKGNILERFSAQQFPDLHSELNLSSLELGDSALYFCASNKREDSYEQYFGPGTRLTVT.